The clone carrying this T cell receptor beta chain was recorded only once. The data were taken from a study of blood T cell repertoires in COVID-19. Sequencing was performed with immunoSEQ multiplex PCR; in TCRdb, only in-frame clones are kept and a portion is missing. Among more than 400,000 clones listed, 75% to 90% were seen once. The germline CDR1 and CDR2 sequences are KGHDR and SFDVKD. Trimming removed 3 bases at V and 2 bases at J, with 12 bases between. The CDR3 covers 15 residues. This chain connects TRBV24-1 to TRBJ2-5; tentatively, D is TRBD1 (6 bases). This clonotype was obtained from a woman aged 18-29 years who had recovered from COVID-19. The specimen sequenced was PBMCs or T cells enriched from blood (not recorded which). The CDR3 spells CATSDTGTQQETQYF. In DNA form, the CDR3 reads TGTGCCACCAGTGATACCGGGACACAACAAGAGACCCAGTACTTC.